The sequence of this T cell receptor beta chain was determined in a study of blood T cell repertoires in COVID-19. Only in-frame clones appear in the TCRdb table, and some are missing; sequencing was by immunoSEQ multiplex PCR. Among about 290,000 clones listed, approximately 91% were seen once. Participant ages covered roughly 18 to 89 years across 24 US areas. This CDR3 is 14 amino acids long. CDR1 is MGHDK, CDR2 SYGVNS, per germline. The J segment lost 4 bases and the V segment lost 8 bases, leaving 5 bases of the junction unmatched. The receptor comes from a woman between 40 and 55 years old who had recovered from COVID-19. Material: PBMCs or T cells enriched from blood (not recorded which). The V call is TRBV25-1, the J call TRBJ1-6; 7 positions agree with TRBD1. The chain's CDR3 is CASPGTEYNSPLHF. CDR3 sequence (DNA): TGTGCCAGCCCCGGGACAGAGTATAATTCACCCCTCCACTTT.